Shown below are 25 T cell receptor beta chains from a single sample sequenced in a study of blood T cell repertoires in COVID-19. The data were produced by immunoSEQ multiplex PCR, yet TCRdb's version contains in-frame clones alone and is incomplete. In the table there are approximately 80,000 clones, around three quarters of which are singletons. Specimen: peripheral blood. Every receptor here comes from a man aged 45-60 years with active or convalescent COVID-19.

The table lists this clone with a few counts. The chain joins TRBV7-9 to TRBJ1-5, with 10 nucleotides matching TRBD1. V dropped 5 bases and J dropped 6; count of bases not matched to a gene: 16. Germline assignment: CDR1 SEHNR and CDR2 FQNEAQ (reference sequence). The CDR3 sequence is 18 residues long. CDR3 amino acids: CASSGQEVRDRGSQPQHF. CDR3 DNA sequence: TGTGCCAGCAGCGGACAAGAAGTTAGGGACAGGGGAAGTCAGCCCCAGCATTTT.

The J gene is TRBJ2-5, the V gene TRBV20-1; TRBD2 aligns across 8 bases. Germline assignment: CDR1 DFQATT and CDR2 SNEGSKA (reference sequence). The CDR3 length is 13 residues. The V and J ends lost 3 bases and 4 bases, in that order; junction bases with no gene match: 4. The CDR3 sequence: CSASFTSGETQYF. The CDR3 DNA follows: TGCAGTGCTAGTTTTACTAGCGGAGAGACCCAGTACTTC.

J is TRBJ1-1 and V is TRBV11-2, with D possibly matching TRBD1 (6 bases). Germline CDR1 reads SGHAT; CDR2 reads FQNNGV. The CDR3 is 12 residues long. V was trimmed by 5 bases and J by 5 bases, leaving 9 bases between them. In DNA form, the CDR3 reads TGTGCCAGCAGCGCCCAGGGGACTGAAGCTTTCTTT. Its translation: CASSAQGTEAFF.

The chain employs TRBV7-3 and TRBJ2-5, with D hard to call. CDR3 size: 16 residues. Trimming shortened V by 6 bases and J by 4 bases, and 21 bases separated the two germline ends. The germline gives CDR1 SGHTA, CDR2 FQGTGA. The CDR3 loop is CASSLTGLFPGETQYF. CDR3 bases: TGTGCCAGCAGTTTGACCGGTCTCTTCCCGGGAGAGACCCAGTACTTC.

The chain couples TRBV7-3 to TRBJ2-7, with D possibly matching TRBD1 (5 bases). CDR1 is SGHTA, CDR2 FQGTGA, per germline. This CDR3 has 14 amino acids. V lost 5 bases, J lost 6 bases, and 17 bases lay in between. The CDR3: CASSRFEGAGEQYF. For the CDR3, the DNA is TGTGCCAGCAGCCGTTTTGAAGGGGCTGGCGAGCAGTACTTC.

The chain employs TRBV7-9 and TRBJ2-7, with 10 bases lining up with TRBD1. Germline V gene lookup returns CDR1 SEHNR and CDR2 FQNEAQ (reference sequence). This CDR3 has 15 amino acids. With 1 base clipped from V and 6 bases from J, the junction kept 6 bases outside the gene matches. CDR3 residues: CASSLGQGTGVEQYF. As DNA, the CDR3 is TGTGCCAGCAGCTTAGGTCAGGGGACAGGGGTCGAGCAGTACTTC.

The V and J genes are TRBV12-3 or TRBV12-4 and TRBJ2-3, with 9 bases matching TRBD1. There are 13 residues in the CDR3. Trimming removed 6 bases from V and 4 bases from J; junction bases left unmatched: 2. In DNA, the CDR3 is TGTGCCAGCAGGGGACAGGGAGCAGATACGCAGTATTTT. It codes for CASRGQGADTQYF.

The chain joins TRBV20-1 to TRBJ1-5; D is unclear. This CDR3 comprises 11 residues. Germline V gene data show CDR1 as DFQATT and CDR2 as SNEGSKA (reference sequence). The germline V and J ends were trimmed by 2 bases and 11 bases, with 10 bases remaining between them. The CDR3: CSARNGGSQHF. DNA of the CDR3: TGCAGTGCTAGAAACGGCGGGTCCCAGCATTTT.

The rearrangement joins TRBV6-4 to TRBJ1-2; 9 positions match TRBD1. The CDR3 consists of 14 residues. Trimming took 5 bases from V and 7 from J; bases not matched to a gene: 8. The germline V gene encodes CDR1 MRHNA and CDR2 SNTAGT. DNA for the CDR3: TGTGCCAGCAGTCTCGAGACAGGGGGTACTGGCTACACCTTC. Translating gives CASSLETGGTGYTF.

V and J are TRBV7-9 and TRBJ1-1, with 9 bases that match TRBD1. Germline CDR1 SEHNR, CDR2 FQNEAQ (reference sequence). Trimming took 3 bases from V and 0 from J; bases not matched to a gene: 8. The CDR3 is made up of 17 amino acids. The CDR3 is CASSFGTGYGMNTEAFF. CDR3 bases: TGTGCCAGCAGCTTCGGGACAGGGTACGGAATGAACACTGAAGCTTTCTTT.

This clone showed up just once. The chain joins TRBV3-1 (or the pseudogene TRBV3-2) to TRBJ1-2; a weak D match, TRBD1 (6 bases). The ends were cut back, 4 bases at V and 6 bases at J, with 24 bases in the middle. Per germline, CDR1 LGHDT and CDR2 YNNKEL (reference sequence). This CDR3 has 17 residues. Here the CDR3 reads CASSPEVQGQGKNGYTF. CDR3 DNA: TGTGCCAGCAGCCCTGAAGTCCAAGGGCAGGGGAAGAATGGCTACACCTTC.

The V gene is TRBV28, the J gene TRBJ1-6; unclear D gene. Trimming shortened V by 5 bases and J by 3 bases, and 14 bases separated the two germline ends. CDR1 and CDR2 (germline): MDHEN, SYDVKM. This CDR3 contains 16 residues. The CDR3 DNA is TGTGCCAGCAGTCCCGTTGGCGCAGGCTATAATTCACCCCTCCACTTT. Encoded protein: CASSPVGAGYNSPLHF.

This clone came up a few times. V is TRBV27 and J is TRBJ2-7; D remains ambiguous. The V end was cut by 4 bases, the J end by 4 bases, with 11 bases between. This CDR3 has 13 residues. Germline values: CDR1 MNHEY, CDR2 SMNVEV (reference sequence). The CDR3 DNA reads as TGTGCCAGCAGTTCTTCACGGTTATACGAGCAGTACTTC. It is translated as CASSSSRLYEQYF.

The V call is TRBV19, the J call TRBJ1-2; D may be TRBD1 (6 bases). The CDR3 loop spans 13 amino acids. The germline V gene has CDR1 LNHDA and CDR2 SQIVND (reference sequence). The V and J ends lost 7 bases and 4 bases respectively, with 13 bases between them. CDR3 in DNA: TGTGCCAGTAATGACAGGCCAACCTATGGCTACACCTTC. Its translation is CASNDRPTYGYTF.

The CDR3, as DNA: TGTGCCATCAGGGGCGGGGGGGCCTTGAATGAGCAGTTCTTC. It encodes CAIRGGGALNEQFF. This chain links TRBV10-3 with TRBJ2-1; 9 bases align to TRBD2. V dropped 6 bases and J dropped 7; count of bases not matched to a gene: 7. The CDR3 is made up of 14 amino acids. Germline lookup yields CDR1 ENHRY and CDR2 SYGVKD.

DNA for the CDR3: TGTGCCAGCAGTAAACCCCCGGGGACAGGCGGCACTGAAGCTTTCTTT. Its translation: CASSKPPGTGGTEAFF. The rearrangement links TRBV7-2 to TRBJ1-1; 8 bases fit TRBD1. The CDR3 runs 16 residues. The germline V gene has CDR1 SGHTA and CDR2 FQGNSA. Germline trimming cut 6 bases from V and 4 bases from J; bases unmatched to any gene: 13.

This clone was detected once. This rearrangement joins TRBV4-3 to TRBJ2-3; TRBD1 matches 10 bases. The CDR3 has 17 residues. V lost 3 bases, J lost 0 bases, and 6 bases stayed unmatched. Germline CDR1 and CDR2: LGHNA and YSLEER. CDR3 DNA: TGCGCCAGCAGCCAGCGGTGGGGACAGGGGAGCACAGATACGCAGTATTTT. Translating gives CASSQRWGQGSTDTQYF.

This clone showed up just once. The rearrangement links TRBV2 to TRBJ1-1; no clear D gene. The germline gives CDR1 SNHLY, CDR2 FYNNEI. The CDR3 consists of 12 residues. The ends were cut back, 0 bases at V and 11 bases at J, with 10 bases in the middle. The CDR3 DNA reads TGTGCCAGCAGTGAAGCGGTGCCAGTGGCTTTCTTT. This sequence encodes CASSEAVPVAFF. Based on the CDR3 plus reference TRBV2 and TRBJ1-1, the full variable domain is EPEVTQTPSHQVTQMGQEVILRCVPISNHLYFYWYRQILGQKVEFLVSFYNNEISEKSEIFDDQFSVERPDGSNFTLKIRSTKLEDSAMYFCASSEAVPVAFFGQGTRLTVV.

This sequence joins TRBV5-4 and TRBJ2-5; the match to TRBD1 covers 7 bases. Germline CDR1 reads SGHNT; CDR2 reads YYREEE (reference sequence). The CDR3 is 13 residues long. V lost 3 bases to trimming and J lost 2 bases; unmatched junction nucleotides: 1. CDR3: CASSWTGQETQYF. In DNA form, the CDR3 reads TGTGCCAGCAGCTGGACAGGACAAGAGACCCAGTACTTC.

This clone was seen only a few times. The same CDR3 is also encoded by other DNA sequences in this sample. The chain recombines TRBV27 with TRBJ1-1, with D possibly matching TRBD1 (5 bases). CDR1 and CDR2 from the germline V gene are MNHEY and SMNVEV (reference sequence). This CDR3 has 13 residues. V was pared by 6 bases and J by 4 bases, with 12 bases between. The CDR3 sequence is CASSLNGGTEAFF. CDR3 in DNA: TGTGCCAGCAGCCTCAACGGGGGCACTGAAGCTTTCTTT.

The chain links TRBV6-6 to TRBJ2-3; 7 nucleotides line up with TRBD2. V was pared by 7 bases and J by 5 bases, with 3 bases of the junction left unmatched. Germline V CDR1 and CDR2: MNHNY, SVGAGI (reference sequence). This CDR3 region has 12 residues. Written as DNA, the CDR3 is TGTGCCAGCAAGCGGGGAGAAGATACGCAGTATTTT. It translates to CASKRGEDTQYF.

The CDR3: CASSTSGENSYEQYF. The CDR3 bases are TGTGCCAGCAGCACTAGCGGGGAGAACTCCTACGAGCAGTACTTC. The chain links TRBV6-6 to TRBJ2-7; 10 nucleotides line up with TRBD2. The CDR3 is 15 amino acids. V was pared by 6 bases and J by 0 bases, with 5 bases of the junction left unmatched. Germline V gene lookup returns CDR1 MNHNY and CDR2 SVGAGI (reference sequence).

The J gene is TRBJ2-1, the V gene TRBV7-2; D might be TRBD2 (7 bases). V was pared by 1 base and J by 11 bases, with 15 bases between. The V gene's germline CDR1 is SGHTA and CDR2 FQGNSA. The length of the CDR3 is 14 residues. The CDR3 loop is CASSLEGGTKKQFF. The CDR3 nucleotides read TGTGCCAGCAGCTTAGAGGGGGGGACTAAGAAGCAGTTCTTC.

This chain uses TRBV19 with TRBJ1-5; 7 bases line up with TRBD1. V was pared by 1 base and J by 3 bases, with 3 bases of the junction left unmatched. Germline CDR1 LNHDA, CDR2 SQIVND (reference sequence). The CDR3 loop spans 15 amino acids. CDR3 loop: CASSIAGGVNQPQHF. In nucleotides, the CDR3 is TGTGCCAGTAGTATAGCAGGGGGTGTCAATCAGCCCCAGCATTTT.

The J gene is TRBJ1-1, the V gene TRBV7-2; D remains unclear. Germline V gene data show CDR1 as SGHTA and CDR2 as FQGNSA. CDR3 length: 13 amino acids. Trimming cost V 1 base and J 4 bases, with 7 bases left between them. The chain's CDR3 is CASSLERSTEAFF. The CDR3 coding sequence is TGTGCCAGCAGCTTAGAGCGCAGCACTGAAGCTTTCTTT.